A single TCR beta chain is shown here with its context. Antigen: not known. At one boundary the junction diverges from the germline segment, which might be a read error. The data derive from a study of cytomegalovirus exposure and HLA in healthy donors. Study outcomes and limitations: Most subjects had HLA-A and HLA-B alleles reportedly predicted accurately by TCR beta sequences. Associated with cytomegalovirus, according to the listing, were 150 to 200 TCR beta chains.

The PCR ran on 60 Vbeta and 13 Jbeta primers. The data were produced by immunoSEQ multiplex PCR, yet TCRdb's version contains in-frame clones alone and is incomplete. Here the sample spans about 160,000 clones, roughly 85% being singletons. The CDR3 runs 16 residues. CDR1 is MDHEN and CDR2 is SYDVKM in the germline V gene. This chain connects TRBV28 to TRBJ2-7; 9 bases match TRBD1. The source material was PBMCs. This clonotype was obtained from a male donor in good health and CMV-seropositive. The CDR3 nucleotides are TGTGCCAGCAGGGCCGGGACAGGGAAGGGAACCTACGTGCAGTACTTC. It encodes CASRAGTGKGTYVQYF. Full variable domain (missing parts from reference TRBV28 and TRBJ2-7): DVKVTQSSRYLVKRTGEKVFLECVQDMDHENMFWYRQDPGLGLRLIYFSYDVKMKEKGDIPEGYSVSREKKERFSLILESASTNQTSMYLCASRAGTGKGTYVQYFGPGTRLTVT.